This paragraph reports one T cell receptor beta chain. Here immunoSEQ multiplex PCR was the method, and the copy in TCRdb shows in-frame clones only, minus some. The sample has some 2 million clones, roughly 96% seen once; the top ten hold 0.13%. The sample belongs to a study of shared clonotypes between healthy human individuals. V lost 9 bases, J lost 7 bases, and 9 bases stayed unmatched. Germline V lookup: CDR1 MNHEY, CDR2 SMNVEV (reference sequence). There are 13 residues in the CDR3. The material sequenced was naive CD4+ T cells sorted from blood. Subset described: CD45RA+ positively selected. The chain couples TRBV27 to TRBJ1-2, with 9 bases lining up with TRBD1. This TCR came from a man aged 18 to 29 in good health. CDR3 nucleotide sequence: TGTGCCAGAAACAGGGGGCGCGACCCTGGCTACACCTTC. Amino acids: CARNRGRDPGYTF.